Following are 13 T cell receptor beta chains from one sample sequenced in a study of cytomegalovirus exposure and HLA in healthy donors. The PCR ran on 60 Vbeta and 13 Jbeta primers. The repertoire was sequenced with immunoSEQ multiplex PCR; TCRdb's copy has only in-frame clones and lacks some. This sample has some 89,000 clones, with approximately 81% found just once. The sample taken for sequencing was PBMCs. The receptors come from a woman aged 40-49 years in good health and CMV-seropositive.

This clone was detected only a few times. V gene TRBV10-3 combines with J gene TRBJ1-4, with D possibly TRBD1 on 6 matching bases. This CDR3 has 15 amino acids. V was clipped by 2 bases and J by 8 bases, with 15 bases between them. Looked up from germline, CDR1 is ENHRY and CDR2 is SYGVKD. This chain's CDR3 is CAISERGKSGEKLFF. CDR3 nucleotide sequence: TGTGCCATCAGTGAGAGGGGGAAGTCGGGCGAAAAACTGTTTTTT.

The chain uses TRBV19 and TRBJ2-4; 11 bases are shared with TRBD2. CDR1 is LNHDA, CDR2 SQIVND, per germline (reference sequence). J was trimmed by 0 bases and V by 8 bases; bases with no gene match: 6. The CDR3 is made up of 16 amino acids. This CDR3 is CASGMTSGTAKNIQYF. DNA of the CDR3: TGTGCCAGTGGGATGACTAGCGGGACAGCCAAAAACATTCAGTACTTC.

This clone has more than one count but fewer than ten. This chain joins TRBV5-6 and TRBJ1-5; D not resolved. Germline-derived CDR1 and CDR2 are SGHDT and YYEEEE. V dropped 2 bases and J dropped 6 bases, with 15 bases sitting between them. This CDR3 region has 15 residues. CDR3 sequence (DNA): TGTGCCAGCAGCTTAGGAGGGTTCGGAAGTCAGCCCCAGCATTTT. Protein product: CASSLGGFGSQPQHF.

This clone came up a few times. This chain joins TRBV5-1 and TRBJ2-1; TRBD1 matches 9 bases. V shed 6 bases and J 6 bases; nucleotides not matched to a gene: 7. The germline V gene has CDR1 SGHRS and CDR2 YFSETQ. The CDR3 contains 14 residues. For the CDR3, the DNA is TGCGCCAGCAAGTTTGGGACAGGGACCAATGAGCAGTTCTTC. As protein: CASKFGTGTNEQFF.

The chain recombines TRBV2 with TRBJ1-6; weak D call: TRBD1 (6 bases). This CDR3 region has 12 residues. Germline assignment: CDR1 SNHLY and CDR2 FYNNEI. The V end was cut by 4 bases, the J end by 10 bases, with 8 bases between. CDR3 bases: TGTGCCAGCAGTGGACAGGTCTCACCCCTCCACTTT. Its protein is CASSGQVSPLHF.

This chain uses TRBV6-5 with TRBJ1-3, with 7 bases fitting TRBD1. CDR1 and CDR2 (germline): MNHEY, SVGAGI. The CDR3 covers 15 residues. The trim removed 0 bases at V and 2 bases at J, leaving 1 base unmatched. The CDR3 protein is CASSYSGQAGNTIYF. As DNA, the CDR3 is TGTGCCAGCAGTTACTCCGGACAGGCTGGAAACACCATATATTTT.

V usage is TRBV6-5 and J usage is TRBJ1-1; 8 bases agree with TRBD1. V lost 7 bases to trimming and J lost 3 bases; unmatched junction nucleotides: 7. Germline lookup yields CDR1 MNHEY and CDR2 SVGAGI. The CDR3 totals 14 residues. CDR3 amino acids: CASKPGQAYTEAFF. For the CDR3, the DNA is TGTGCCAGCAAACCGGGACAGGCTTACACTGAAGCTTTCTTT.

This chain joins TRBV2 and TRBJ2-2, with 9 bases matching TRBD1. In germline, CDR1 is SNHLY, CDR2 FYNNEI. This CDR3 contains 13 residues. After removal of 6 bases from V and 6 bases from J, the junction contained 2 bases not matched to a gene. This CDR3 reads CASRGTGPGELFF. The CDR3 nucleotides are TGTGCCAGCAGAGGGACAGGGCCCGGGGAGCTGTTTTTT.

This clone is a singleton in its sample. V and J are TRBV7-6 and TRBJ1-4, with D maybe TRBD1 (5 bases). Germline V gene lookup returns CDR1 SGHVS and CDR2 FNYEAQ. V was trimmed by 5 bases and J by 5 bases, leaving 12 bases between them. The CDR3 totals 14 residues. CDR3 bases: TGTGCCAGCAGCCACGGCAGGGCGAATGAAAAACTGTTTTTT. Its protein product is CASSHGRANEKLFF.

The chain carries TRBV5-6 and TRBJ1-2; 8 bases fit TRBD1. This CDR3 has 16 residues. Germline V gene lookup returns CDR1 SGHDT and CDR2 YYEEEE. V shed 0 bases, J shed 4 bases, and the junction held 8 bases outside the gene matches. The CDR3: CASSLGQGRLGYGYTF. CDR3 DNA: TGTGCCAGCAGCTTGGGACAGGGGCGCCTGGGCTATGGCTACACCTTC.

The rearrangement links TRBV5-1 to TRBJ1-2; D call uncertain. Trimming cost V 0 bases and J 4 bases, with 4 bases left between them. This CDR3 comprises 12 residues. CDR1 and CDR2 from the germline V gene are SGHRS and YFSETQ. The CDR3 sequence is CASSLGSYGYTF. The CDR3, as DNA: TGCGCCAGCAGCTTGGGCAGCTATGGCTACACCTTC.

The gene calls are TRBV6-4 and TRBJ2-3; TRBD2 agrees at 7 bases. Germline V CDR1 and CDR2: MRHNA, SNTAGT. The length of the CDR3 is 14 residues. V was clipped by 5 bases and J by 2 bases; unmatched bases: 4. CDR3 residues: CASSRDYYTDTQYF. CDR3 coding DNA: TGTGCCAGCAGTCGGGACTATTACACAGATACGCAGTATTTT.

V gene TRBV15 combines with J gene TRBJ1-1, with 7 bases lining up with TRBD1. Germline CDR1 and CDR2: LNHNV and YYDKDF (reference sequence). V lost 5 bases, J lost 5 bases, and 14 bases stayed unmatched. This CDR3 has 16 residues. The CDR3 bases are TGTGCCACCAGCCGAGGTATGACAGGGAGGTTGACTGAAGCTTTCTTT. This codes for CATSRGMTGRLTEAFF.